Reported below is one T cell receptor (beta chain). No antigen is known for it. The template for TCR beta VDJ and CDR3 sequence profiling was genomic DNA. Via MiXCR, TCRdb re-called the reads, giving one row per CDR3 protein. This sample carries over 200,000 distinct CDR3 sequences, roughly 57% of them seen once, and the ten largest clones take 29%. This record belongs to a study of CD8+CD57+ T cells in acquired aplastic anemia. On the study more broadly: Across the sorted CD4+ and CD8+ cells, DNA amounts averaged about 3 ug. As sequenced from healthy donors, CD4+ cells averaged approximately 11 million reads. General study points: Roughly 31 CD8+ CDR3 sequences were shared between patients and controls. Any difference that existed in CD8+ Simpson's diversity between patients and controls was not significant.

The length of the CDR3 is 13 residues. Germline V lookup: CDR1 WNHNN, CDR2 SYGVQD (reference sequence). V was shortened by 0 bases and J by 6 bases, with 9 bases between the two germline ends. The TCR originated in a human donor in good health. The sample consisted of sorted CD4+, CD8+, or CD8+CD57+ T cells (not recorded which) from PBMCs. The chain joins TRBV10-1 to TRBJ2-7, with no clear D. CDR3 sequence: CASSESNGFEQYF. The DNA of the CDR3 is TGCGCCAGCAGTGAGTCCAATGGGTTCGAGCAGTACTTC.